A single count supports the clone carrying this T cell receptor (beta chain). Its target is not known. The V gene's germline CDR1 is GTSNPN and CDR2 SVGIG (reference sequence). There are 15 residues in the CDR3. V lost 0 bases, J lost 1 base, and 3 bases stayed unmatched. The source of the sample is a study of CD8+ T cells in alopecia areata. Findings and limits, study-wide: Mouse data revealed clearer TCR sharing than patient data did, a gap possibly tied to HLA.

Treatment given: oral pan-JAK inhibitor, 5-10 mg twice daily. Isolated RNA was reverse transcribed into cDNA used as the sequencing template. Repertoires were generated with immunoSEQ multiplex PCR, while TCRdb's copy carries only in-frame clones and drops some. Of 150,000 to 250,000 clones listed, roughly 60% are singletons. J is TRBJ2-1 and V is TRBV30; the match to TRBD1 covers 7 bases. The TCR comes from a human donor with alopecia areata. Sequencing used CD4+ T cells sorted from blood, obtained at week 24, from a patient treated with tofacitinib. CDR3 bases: TGTGCCTGGAGTGTACTGGGACAGTCCTACAATGAGCAGTTCTTC. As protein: CAWSVLGQSYNEQFF.